One sample yielded the 30 T cell receptor beta chains listed below, sequenced in a study of blood T cell repertoires in COVID-19. Sequenced by immunoSEQ multiplex PCR; TCRdb stores in-frame clones only, minus some. The sample carries just over 95,000 clones, approximately 87% recorded once. What was sequenced was peripheral blood. These receptors were obtained from a human donor in a cohort sampled during active COVID-19.

The CDR3 nucleotides read TGCGCCAGCACCACGGGAGCATGGAATGAGCAGTTCTTC. It is translated as CASTTGAWNEQFF. The V gene is TRBV5-1, the J gene TRBJ2-1; D is perhaps TRBD2 (6 bases). Germline loops: CDR1 SGHRS, CDR2 YFSETQ. With 6 bases removed from V and 7 bases from J, the gap between germline ends came to 14 bases. The CDR3 covers 13 residues.

V is TRBV3-1 (or the pseudogene TRBV3-2) and J is TRBJ2-2; 12 nucleotides line up with TRBD1. Unmatched junction bases numbered 2, after V lost 4 bases and J lost 8 bases. This CDR3 region has 14 residues. CDR1 is LGHDT and CDR2 is YNNKEL in the germline V gene (reference sequence). The CDR3: CASSRDRGLGELFF. The CDR3 DNA sequence: TGTGCCAGCAGCCGGGACAGGGGGCTTGGGGAGCTGTTTTTT.

The rearrangement uses TRBV19 and TRBJ1-4, with D tentatively TRBD1 (6 bases). The germline V and J ends were trimmed by 5 bases and 7 bases, with 8 bases remaining between them. The germline CDR1 and CDR2 sequences are LNHDA and SQIVND (reference sequence). The CDR3 extends over 12 amino acids. For the CDR3, the DNA is TGTGCCAGTAGTGAAGGGGGTGAAAAACTGTTTTTT. Its protein product is CASSEGGEKLFF.

The chain employs TRBV18 and TRBJ1-5; maybe TRBD1 (6 bases). The V gene lost 2 bases and the J gene lost 3 bases, with 14 bases spanning the gap. The V gene's germline CDR1 is KGHSH and CDR2 LQKENI. There are 16 residues in the CDR3. CDR3 region: CASSPNGAGVNQPQHF. CDR3 DNA sequence: TGTGCCAGCTCACCAAATGGGGCAGGGGTCAATCAGCCCCAGCATTTT.

The chain carries TRBV27 and TRBJ1-4; D ambiguous. Per germline, CDR1 MNHEY and CDR2 SMNVEV (reference sequence). This CDR3 has 12 amino acids. Trimming removed 6 bases at V and 10 bases at J, with 12 bases between. The CDR3 loop reads CASSRSGGKLFF. Written as DNA, the CDR3 is TGTGCCAGCAGCCGTAGTGGAGGAAAACTGTTTTTT.

CDR3 DNA: TGTGCCAGCAGCCTAGGGGAAGCGGCTGGCTACACCTTC. Translated, it gives CASSLGEAAGYTF. V gene TRBV11-1 combines with J gene TRBJ1-2; TRBD1 is a possible D gene (5 bases). The V and J ends lost 5 bases and 7 bases respectively, with 14 bases between them. CDR1 and CDR2 from the germline V gene are SGHAT and FQDESV (reference sequence). This CDR3 is built from 13 residues. The whole variable domain, filled in from reference TRBV11-1 and TRBJ1-2, reads EAEVAQSPRYKITEKSQAVAFWCDPISGHATLYWYRQILGQGPELLVQFQDESVVDDSQLPKDRFSAERLKGVDSTLKIQPAELGDSAMYLCASSLGEAAGYTFGSGTRLTVV.

This chain links TRBV5-1 with TRBJ2-6; 13 positions agree with TRBD2. From germline, CDR1 is SGHRS and CDR2 YFSETQ. The CDR3 runs 18 residues. J gave up 0 bases and V 5 bases, and 5 bases lay outside the gene matches. As DNA, the CDR3 is TGCGCCAGCAGGGAGGGGACTAGCGGGGCCTCTGGGGCCAACGTCCTGACTTTC. Encoded protein: CASREGTSGASGANVLTF.

V gene TRBV19 combines with J gene TRBJ2-6; maybe TRBD1 (5 bases). CDR3 length equals 17 residues. The V end lost 3 bases, the J end lost 1 base, and 13 bases lay between the germline ends. The V gene's germline CDR1 is LNHDA and CDR2 SQIVND (reference sequence). The CDR3 protein is CASSILNQGSGANVLTF. CDR3 DNA: TGTGCCAGTAGTATTTTAAACCAGGGATCTGGGGCCAACGTCCTGACTTTC.

The chain links TRBV6-5 to TRBJ1-6, with TRBD1 matching 7 bases. This CDR3 is built from 15 residues. Germline CDR1 is MNHEY and CDR2 is SVGAGI. Trimming at V came to 0 bases and at J to 9 bases, leaving 5 bases not matched to a gene. The CDR3 coding sequence is TGTGCCAGCAGTTACTCGAACAGGGGTAGTTCACCCCTCCACTTT. As protein: CASSYSNRGSSPLHF.

The rearrangement uses TRBV29-1 and TRBJ2-5; a possible D gene is TRBD1 (7 bases). Germline-derived CDR1 and CDR2 are SQVTM and ANQGSEA. V was trimmed by 0 bases and J by 4 bases, leaving 21 bases between them. The CDR3 runs 17 residues. CDR3 coding DNA: TGCAGCGTTGAAGATAGGGAGGTGAGACAGGGCCCAGAGACCCAGTACTTC. Its translation: CSVEDREVRQGPETQYF.

V usage is TRBV5-4 and J usage is TRBJ2-7; the match to TRBD1 covers 10 bases. CDR3 length: 15 amino acids. Losses at the gene ends were 4 bases for V and 0 bases for J; bases not matched to a gene: 4. The V gene's germline CDR1 is SGHNT and CDR2 YYREEE (reference sequence). CDR3 protein: CASSPGQGSSYEQYF. DNA of the CDR3: TGTGCCAGCAGCCCGGGACAGGGGAGCTCCTACGAGCAGTACTTC.

The rearrangement uses TRBV7-9 and TRBJ1-1; D not resolved. V shed 3 bases and J shed 5 bases, with 7 bases lying between them. CDR1 is SEHNR and CDR2 is FQNEAQ in the germline V gene (reference sequence). The CDR3 loop spans 12 amino acids. The CDR3: CASSFGETEAFF. CDR3 nucleotide sequence: TGTGCCAGCAGCTTCGGGGAAACTGAAGCTTTCTTT. Full variable domain (rest looked up from reference TRBV7-9 and TRBJ1-1): DTGVSQNPRHKITKRGQNVTFRCDPISEHNRLYWYRQTLGQGPEFLTYFQNEAQLEKSRLLSDRFSAERPKGSFSTLEIQRTEQGDSAMYLCASSFGETEAFFGQGTRLTVV.

The V and J genes are TRBV28 and TRBJ2-7, with TRBD2 identical over 11 bases. This CDR3 has 15 residues. Trimming at V came to 6 bases and at J to 2 bases, leaving 6 bases not matched to a gene. The germline V gene encodes CDR1 MDHEN and CDR2 SYDVKM. The CDR3, as DNA: TGTGCCAGCAGCCAGGGACTAGCGGAGGCCTACGAGCAGTACTTC. This codes for CASSQGLAEAYEQYF.

This chain connects TRBV5-1 to TRBJ1-4; D ambiguous. The V gene lost 3 bases and the J gene lost 3 bases, with 12 bases spanning the gap. The CDR3 runs 15 residues. Per germline, CDR1 SGHRS and CDR2 YFSETQ. This CDR3 reads CASSWGPGSNEKLFF. CDR3 in DNA: TGCGCCAGCAGCTGGGGTCCGGGGTCTAATGAAAAACTGTTTTTT.

V usage is TRBV6-6 and J usage is TRBJ2-5, with a possible D match to TRBD2 (6 bases). Trimming stripped 6 bases from V and 2 bases from J, with 13 bases between. Germline CDR1 is MNHNY and CDR2 is SVGAGI (reference sequence). CDR3 length: 14 amino acids. CDR3 sequence reads: CASSLGRGQETQYF. CDR3 nucleotides: TGTGCCAGCAGCCTTGGGCGGGGACAAGAGACCCAGTACTTC.

The chain couples TRBV27 to TRBJ2-1; 7 nucleotides align to TRBD2. The V gene end was trimmed by 4 bases and the J gene end by 2 bases; junction bases not matched to a gene: 5. The CDR3 runs to 15 residues. Germline V gene lookup returns CDR1 MNHEY and CDR2 SMNVEV (reference sequence). The CDR3 DNA reads as TGTGCCAGCAGTTCCAGCGGGACTCCCTACAATGAGCAGTTCTTC. Translation: CASSSSGTPYNEQFF.

This chain uses TRBV7-2 with TRBJ1-6, with a weak D call TRBD1 (5 bases). Germline CDR1 reads SGHTA; CDR2 reads FQGNSA. V was shortened by 5 bases and J by 9 bases, with 14 bases between the two germline ends. This CDR3 has 14 residues. CDR3 region: CASSQTPGLSPLHF. For the CDR3, the DNA is TGTGCCAGCAGCCAGACACCAGGGCTTTCACCCCTCCACTTT. The entire variable domain, with the rest obtained from reference TRBV7-2 and TRBJ1-6, is as follows: GAGVSQSPSNKVTEKGKDVELRCDPISGHTALYWYRQSLGQGLEFLIYFQGNSAPDKSGLPSDRFSAERTGGSVSTLTIQRTQQEDSAVYLCASSQTPGLSPLHFGNGTRLTVT.

The chain employs TRBV3-1 (or the pseudogene TRBV3-2) and TRBJ2-5; 10 bases fit TRBD2. Losses at the gene ends were 2 bases for V and 3 bases for J; bases not matched to a gene: 9. The CDR3 sequence is 17 residues long. Germline V lookup: CDR1 LGHDT, CDR2 YNNKEL (reference sequence). The CDR3 protein is CASSQRLAGAPEETQYF. CDR3 nucleotides: TGTGCCAGCAGCCAAAGGCTAGCGGGAGCTCCGGAAGAGACCCAGTACTTC.

The rearrangement links TRBV28 to TRBJ2-7; D is perhaps TRBD1 (5 bases). V lost 4 bases and J lost 3, with 13 bases in between. Germline V gene sequence: CDR1 MDHEN, CDR2 SYDVKM. CDR3 length: 14 amino acids. CDR3 sequence: CASSSRVQIYEQYF. The CDR3 DNA reads TGTGCCAGCAGTTCCAGGGTTCAGATCTACGAGCAGTACTTC.

The chain couples TRBV4-3 to TRBJ2-7, with unresolved D. V was trimmed by 0 bases and J by 2 bases, leaving 8 bases between them. The CDR3 spans 14 residues. Germline CDR1 LGHNA, CDR2 YSLEER. The CDR3 region is CASSQDNLAYEQYF. The CDR3 DNA reads TGCGCCAGCAGCCAAGATAACCTAGCCTACGAGCAGTACTTC.

The genes are TRBV6-5 and TRBJ2-1, with 7 nucleotides matching TRBD1. The germline CDR1 and CDR2 sequences are MNHEY and SVGAGI. This CDR3 comprises 12 residues. Unmatched junction bases numbered 2, after V lost 5 bases and J lost 7 bases. The CDR3 here is CASSSRGNEQFF. The CDR3 DNA follows: TGTGCCAGCAGTAGCAGGGGGAATGAGCAGTTCTTC.

The J gene is TRBJ2-7, the V gene TRBV10-2, with 9 bases identical to TRBD1. V gave up 6 bases and J gave up 0 bases; unmatched junction bases: 3. This CDR3 spans 14 amino acids. Germline loops: CDR1 WSHSY, CDR2 SAAADI. The CDR3 bases are TGCGCCAGCAGCGGACAGGGGAGCTCCTACGAGCAGTACTTC. Its protein product is CASSGQGSSYEQYF.

CDR3 coding DNA: TGCGCCAGCAGCGCCGACTACCGGGACACCCTATATGAGGGAAACACCATATATTTT. This translates into CASSADYRDTLYEGNTIYF. The rearrangement joins TRBV5-1 to TRBJ1-3; D is possibly TRBD1 (6 bases). The CDR3 runs 19 residues. Germline CDR1 and CDR2: SGHRS and YFSETQ. V lost 4 bases, J lost 4 bases, and 27 bases lay in between.

Worth noting for this clone: At one end the junction does not follow the germline gene, possibly because of a read error. The chain employs TRBV19 and TRBJ1-1, with D tentatively TRBD1 (5 bases). The CDR3 covers 14 residues. CDR1 and CDR2 (germline): LNHDA, SQIVND (reference sequence). For the CDR3, the DNA is TGTGCGAGTAGGGCCCACAGGCTGGCCACTGAAGCTTTCTTT. Translation gives CASRAHRLATEAFF. Variable domain in full (rest from reference TRBV19 and TRBJ1-1): DGGITQSPKYLFRKEGQNVTLSCEQNLNHDAMYWYRQDPGQGLRLIYYSQIVNDFQKGDIAEGYSVSREKKESFPLTVTSAQKNPTAFYLCASRAHRLATEAFFGQGTRLTVV.

The chain uses TRBV2 and TRBJ2-5; 10 bases line up with TRBD2. Germline trimming cut 5 bases from V and 2 bases from J; bases unmatched to any gene: 5. The CDR3 has 15 residues. CDR1 SNHLY and CDR2 FYNNEI come from the germline V gene. CDR3 sequence (DNA): TGTGCCAGCAGTTGGACTAGCGGACCACAAGAGACCCAGTACTTC. It codes for CASSWTSGPQETQYF.

This chain connects TRBV5-1 to TRBJ1-4; D not certain. CDR3 length: 16 residues. Trimming shortened V by 2 bases and J by 4 bases, and 15 bases separated the two germline ends. CDR1 SGHRS and CDR2 YFSETQ come from the germline V gene. CDR3 in amino acids: CASSLGDRTVNEKLFF. CDR3 in DNA: TGCGCCAGCAGCTTAGGCGACCGGACTGTTAATGAAAAACTGTTTTTT.

A single count supports this clone. The chain recombines TRBV10-1 with TRBJ1-2; no reliable D call. The germline gives CDR1 WNHNN, CDR2 SYGVQD (reference sequence). The CDR3 is 13 residues long. V was pared by 9 bases and J by 3 bases, with 14 bases between. The DNA of the CDR3 is TGCGCCAGAACTACCTGTATGTACTATGGCTACACCTTC. Translating gives CARTTCMYYGYTF.

The chain joins TRBV6-5 to TRBJ1-6; D gene unclear. Germline V CDR1 and CDR2: MNHEY, SVGAGI. This CDR3 is built from 13 residues. Trimming removed 2 bases at V and 5 bases at J, with 4 bases between. The CDR3 here is CASSYRDNSPLHF. CDR3 in DNA: TGTGCCAGCAGTTACAGAGATAATTCACCCCTCCACTTT.

The rearrangement links TRBV19 to TRBJ1-5; 9 positions match TRBD1. With 5 bases clipped from V and 0 bases from J, the junction kept 17 bases outside the gene matches. Looked up from germline, CDR1 is LNHDA and CDR2 is SQIVND (reference sequence). The CDR3 is 20 amino acids. CDR3: CASSGQGIFPGSYSNQPQHF. CDR3 DNA: TGTGCCAGTAGTGGACAGGGGATTTTCCCGGGATCCTATAGCAATCAGCCCCAGCATTTT.

V gene TRBV19 combines with J gene TRBJ1-2, with no clear D. Trimming left V 5 bases short and J 3 bases short, with 16 bases between. This CDR3 contains 15 residues. Germline lookup yields CDR1 LNHDA and CDR2 SQIVND (reference sequence). CDR3 nucleotide sequence: TGTGCCAGTAGTCTACGACCGGGAAACTACTATGGCTACACCTTC. It encodes CASSLRPGNYYGYTF.